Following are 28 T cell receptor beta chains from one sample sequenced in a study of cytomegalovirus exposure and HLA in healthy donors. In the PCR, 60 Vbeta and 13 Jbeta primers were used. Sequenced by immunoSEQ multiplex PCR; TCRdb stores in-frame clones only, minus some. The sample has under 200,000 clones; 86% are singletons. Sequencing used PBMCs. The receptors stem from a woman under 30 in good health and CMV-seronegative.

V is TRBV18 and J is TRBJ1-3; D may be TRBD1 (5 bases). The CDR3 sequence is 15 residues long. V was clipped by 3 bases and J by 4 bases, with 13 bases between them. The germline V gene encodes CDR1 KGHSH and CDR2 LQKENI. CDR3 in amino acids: CASSPQGRGGNTIYF. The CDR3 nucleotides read TGTGCCAGCTCACCGCAGGGAAGAGGAGGAAACACCATATATTTT.

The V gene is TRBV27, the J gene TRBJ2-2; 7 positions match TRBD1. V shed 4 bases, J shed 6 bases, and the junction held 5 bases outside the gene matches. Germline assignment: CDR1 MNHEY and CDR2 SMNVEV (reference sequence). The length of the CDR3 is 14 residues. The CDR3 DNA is TGTGCCAGCAGTTCGACAGGGCCGCCCGGGGAGCTGTTTTTT. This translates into CASSSTGPPGELFF.

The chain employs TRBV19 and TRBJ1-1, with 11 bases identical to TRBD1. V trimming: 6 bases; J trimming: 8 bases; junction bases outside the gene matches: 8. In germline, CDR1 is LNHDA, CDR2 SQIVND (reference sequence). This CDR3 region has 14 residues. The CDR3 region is CASRSPGQGVEAFF. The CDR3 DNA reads TGTGCCAGTAGATCACCGGGACAGGGGGTAGAAGCTTTCTTT. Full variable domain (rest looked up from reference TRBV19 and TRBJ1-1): DGGITQSPKYLFRKEGQNVTLSCEQNLNHDAMYWYRQDPGQGLRLIYYSQIVNDFQKGDIAEGYSVSREKKESFPLTVTSAQKNPTAFYLCASRSPGQGVEAFFGQGTRLTVV.

CDR3 nucleotides: TGTGCCAGCAGCAGGGACTCACCGAACTACGAGCAGTACTTC. The encoded protein is CASSRDSPNYEQYF. The chain employs TRBV11-1 and TRBJ2-7, with D possibly TRBD2 on 6 matching bases. V lost 5 bases, J lost 3 bases, and 14 bases lay in between. The germline V gene encodes CDR1 SGHAT and CDR2 FQDESV (reference sequence). This CDR3 region has 14 residues.

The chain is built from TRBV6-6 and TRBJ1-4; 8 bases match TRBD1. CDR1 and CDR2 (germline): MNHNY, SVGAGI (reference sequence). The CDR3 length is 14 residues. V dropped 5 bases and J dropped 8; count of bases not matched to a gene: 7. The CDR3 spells CASSLRTGKEKLFF. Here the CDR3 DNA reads TGTGCCAGCAGTCTCCGGACAGGGAAGGAAAAACTGTTTTTT.

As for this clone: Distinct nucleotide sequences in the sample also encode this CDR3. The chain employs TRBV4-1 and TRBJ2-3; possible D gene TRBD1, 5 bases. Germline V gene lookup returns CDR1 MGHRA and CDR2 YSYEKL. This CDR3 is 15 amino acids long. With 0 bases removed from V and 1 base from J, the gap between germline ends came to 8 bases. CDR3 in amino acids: CASSQEGRGTDTQYF. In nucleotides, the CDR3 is TGCGCCAGCAGCCAAGAGGGCAGGGGCACAGATACGCAGTATTTT.

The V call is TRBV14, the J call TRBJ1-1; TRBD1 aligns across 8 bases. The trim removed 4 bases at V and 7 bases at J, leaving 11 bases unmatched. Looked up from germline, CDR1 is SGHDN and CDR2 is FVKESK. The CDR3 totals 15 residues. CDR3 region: CASSPYRDRIIEAFF. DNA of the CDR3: TGTGCCAGCAGCCCGTATCGGGACAGGATAATTGAAGCTTTCTTT.

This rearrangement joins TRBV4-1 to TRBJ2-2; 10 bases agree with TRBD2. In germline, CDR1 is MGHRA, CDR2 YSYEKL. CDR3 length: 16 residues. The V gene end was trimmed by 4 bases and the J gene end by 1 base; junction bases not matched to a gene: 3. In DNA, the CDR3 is TGCGCCAGCAGCCTCGGACTAGCGGTGAACACCGGGGAGCTGTTTTTT. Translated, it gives CASSLGLAVNTGELFF.

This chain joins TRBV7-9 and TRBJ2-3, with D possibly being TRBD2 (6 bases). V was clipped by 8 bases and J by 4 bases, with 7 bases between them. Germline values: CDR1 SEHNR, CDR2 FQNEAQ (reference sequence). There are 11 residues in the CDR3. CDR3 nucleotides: TGTGCCAGCGGCGGGGCAGATACGCAGTATTTT. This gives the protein CASGGADTQYF.

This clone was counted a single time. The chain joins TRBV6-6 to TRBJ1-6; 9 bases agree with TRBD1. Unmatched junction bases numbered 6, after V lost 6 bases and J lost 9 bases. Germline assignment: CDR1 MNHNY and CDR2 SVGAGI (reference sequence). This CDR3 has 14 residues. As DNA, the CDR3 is TGTGCCAGCAGACCGGGACAGGGTTTTTCACCCCTCCACTTT. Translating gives CASRPGQGFSPLHF.

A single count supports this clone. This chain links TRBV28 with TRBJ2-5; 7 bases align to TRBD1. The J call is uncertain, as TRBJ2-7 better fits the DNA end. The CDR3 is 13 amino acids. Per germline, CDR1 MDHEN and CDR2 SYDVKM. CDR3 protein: CASSRQGEYEQYF. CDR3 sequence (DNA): TGTGCCAGCAGTCGGCAGGGGGAGTACGAGCAGTACTTC.

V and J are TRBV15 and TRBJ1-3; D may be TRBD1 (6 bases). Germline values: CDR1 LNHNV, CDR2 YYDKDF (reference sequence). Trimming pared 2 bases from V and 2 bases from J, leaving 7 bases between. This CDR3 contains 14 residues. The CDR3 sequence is CATSRTGTGNTIYF. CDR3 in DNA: TGTGCCACCAGCAGAACAGGGACTGGAAACACCATATATTTT.

The CDR3 DNA follows: TGTGCCAGCAGCTTGGTCCGGGATACGCAGTATTTT. It codes for CASSLVRDTQYF. The chain links TRBV5-8 to TRBJ2-3; D unclear. Germline CDR1 is SGHTS and CDR2 is YDEGEE. The CDR3 consists of 12 residues. Trimming left V 0 bases short and J 6 bases short, with 5 bases between.

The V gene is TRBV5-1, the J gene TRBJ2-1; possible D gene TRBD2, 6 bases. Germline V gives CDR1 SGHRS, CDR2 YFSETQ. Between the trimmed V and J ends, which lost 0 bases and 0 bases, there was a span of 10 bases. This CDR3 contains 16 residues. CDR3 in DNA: TGCGCCAGCAGCTTGGCGGGGAGGAGCTCCTACAATGAGCAGTTCTTC. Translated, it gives CASSLAGRSSYNEQFF.

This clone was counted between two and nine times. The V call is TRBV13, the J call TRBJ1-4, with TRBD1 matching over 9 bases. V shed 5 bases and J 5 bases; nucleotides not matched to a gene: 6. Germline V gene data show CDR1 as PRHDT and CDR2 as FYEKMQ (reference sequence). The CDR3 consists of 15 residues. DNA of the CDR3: TGTGCCAGCAGCCCCCCCGACAGGGGGAATGAAAAACTGTTTTTT. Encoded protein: CASSPPDRGNEKLFF.

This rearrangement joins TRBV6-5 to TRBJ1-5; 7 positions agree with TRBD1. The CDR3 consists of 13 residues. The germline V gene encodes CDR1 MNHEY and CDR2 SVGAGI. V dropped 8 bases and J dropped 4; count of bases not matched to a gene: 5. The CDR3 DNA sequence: TGTGCCAGCGGTACGGGACAGAATCAGCCCCAGCATTTT. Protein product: CASGTGQNQPQHF.

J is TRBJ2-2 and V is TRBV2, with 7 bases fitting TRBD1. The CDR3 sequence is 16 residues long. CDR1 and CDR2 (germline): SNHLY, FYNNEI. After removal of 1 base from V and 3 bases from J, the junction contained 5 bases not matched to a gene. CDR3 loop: CASSEGSGQYTGELFF. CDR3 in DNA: TGTGCCAGCAGTGAAGGGTCGGGACAGTACACCGGGGAGCTGTTTTTT. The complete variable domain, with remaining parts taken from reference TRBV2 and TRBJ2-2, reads EPEVTQTPSHQVTQMGQEVILRCVPISNHLYFYWYRQILGQKVEFLVSFYNNEISEKSEIFDDQFSVERPDGSNFTLKIRSTKLEDSAMYFCASSEGSGQYTGELFFGEGSRLTVL.

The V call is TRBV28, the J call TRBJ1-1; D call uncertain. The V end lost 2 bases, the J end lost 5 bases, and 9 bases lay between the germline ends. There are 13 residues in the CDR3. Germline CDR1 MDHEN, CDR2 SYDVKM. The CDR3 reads CASSLAGGTEAFF. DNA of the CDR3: TGTGCCAGCAGTTTAGCGGGTGGTACTGAAGCTTTCTTT.

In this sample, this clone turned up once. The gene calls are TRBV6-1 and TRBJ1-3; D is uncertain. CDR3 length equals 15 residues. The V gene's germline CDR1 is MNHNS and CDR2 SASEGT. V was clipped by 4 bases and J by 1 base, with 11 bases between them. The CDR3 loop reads CASSGEGPSGNTIYF. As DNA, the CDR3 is TGTGCCAGCAGTGGAGAGGGCCCGTCTGGAAACACCATATATTTT.

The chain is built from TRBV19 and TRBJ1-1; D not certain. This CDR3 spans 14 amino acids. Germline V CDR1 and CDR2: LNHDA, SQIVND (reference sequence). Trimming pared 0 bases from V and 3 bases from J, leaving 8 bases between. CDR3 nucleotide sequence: TGTGCCAGTAGTATAGACGGGGAGTACACTGAAGCTTTCTTT. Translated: CASSIDGEYTEAFF.

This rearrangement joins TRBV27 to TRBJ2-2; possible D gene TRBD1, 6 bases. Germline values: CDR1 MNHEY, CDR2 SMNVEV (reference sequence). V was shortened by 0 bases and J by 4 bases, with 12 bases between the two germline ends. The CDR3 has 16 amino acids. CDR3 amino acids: CASSLSGTMGTGELFF. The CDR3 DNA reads TGTGCCAGCAGTTTATCCGGGACAATGGGCACCGGGGAGCTGTTTTTT.

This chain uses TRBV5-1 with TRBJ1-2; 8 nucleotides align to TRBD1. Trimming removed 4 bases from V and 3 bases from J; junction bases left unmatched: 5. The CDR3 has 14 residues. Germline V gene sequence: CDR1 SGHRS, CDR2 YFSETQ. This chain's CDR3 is CASSAGQGDYGYTF. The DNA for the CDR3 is TGCGCCAGCAGCGCCGGACAGGGCGACTATGGCTACACCTTC. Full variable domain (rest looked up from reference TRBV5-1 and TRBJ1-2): KAGVTQTPRYLIKTRGQQVTLSCSPISGHRSVSWYQQTPGQGLQFLFEYFSETQRNKGNFPGRFSGRQFSNSRSEMNVSTLELGDSALYLCASSAGQGDYGYTFGSGTRLTVV.

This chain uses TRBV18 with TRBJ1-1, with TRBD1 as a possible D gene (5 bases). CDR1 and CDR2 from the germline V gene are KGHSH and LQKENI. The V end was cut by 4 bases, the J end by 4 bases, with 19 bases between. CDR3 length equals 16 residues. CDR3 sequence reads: CASSQDRKGLVTEAFF. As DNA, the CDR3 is TGTGCCAGCTCACAAGATCGAAAGGGGTTGGTCACTGAAGCTTTCTTT.

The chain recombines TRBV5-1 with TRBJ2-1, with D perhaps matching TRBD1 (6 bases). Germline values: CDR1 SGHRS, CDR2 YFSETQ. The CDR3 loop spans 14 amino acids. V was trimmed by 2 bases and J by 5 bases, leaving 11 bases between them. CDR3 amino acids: CASSLRAGDNEQFF. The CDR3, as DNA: TGCGCCAGCAGCTTACGGGCAGGGGACAATGAGCAGTTCTTC.

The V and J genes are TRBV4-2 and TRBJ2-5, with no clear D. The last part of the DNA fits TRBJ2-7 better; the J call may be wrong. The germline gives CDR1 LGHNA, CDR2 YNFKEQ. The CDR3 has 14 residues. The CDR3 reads CASSQAGAYYEQYF. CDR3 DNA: TGTGCCAGCAGCCAAGCGGGTGCCTACTACGAGCAGTACTTC.

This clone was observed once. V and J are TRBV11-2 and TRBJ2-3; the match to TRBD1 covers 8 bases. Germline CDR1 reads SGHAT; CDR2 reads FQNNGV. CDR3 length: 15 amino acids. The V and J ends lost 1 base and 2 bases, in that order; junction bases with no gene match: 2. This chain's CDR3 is CASSLGTGHTDTQYF. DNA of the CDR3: TGTGCCAGCAGCTTAGGGACAGGGCACACAGATACGCAGTATTTT.

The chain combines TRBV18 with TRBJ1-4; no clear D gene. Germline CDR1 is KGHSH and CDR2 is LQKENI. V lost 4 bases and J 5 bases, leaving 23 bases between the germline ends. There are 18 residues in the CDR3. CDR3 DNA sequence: TGTGCCAGCTCACTTTGGGAGAGGCATCAGCAGAACAATGAAAAACTGTTTTTT. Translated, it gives CASSLWERHQQNNEKLFF.

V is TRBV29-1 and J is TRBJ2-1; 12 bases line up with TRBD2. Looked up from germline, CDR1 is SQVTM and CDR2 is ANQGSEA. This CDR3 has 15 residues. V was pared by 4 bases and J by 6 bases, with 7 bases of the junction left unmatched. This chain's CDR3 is CSVVLAGGHGNEQFF. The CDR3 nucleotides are TGCAGCGTTGTACTAGCGGGGGGCCATGGCAATGAGCAGTTCTTC.